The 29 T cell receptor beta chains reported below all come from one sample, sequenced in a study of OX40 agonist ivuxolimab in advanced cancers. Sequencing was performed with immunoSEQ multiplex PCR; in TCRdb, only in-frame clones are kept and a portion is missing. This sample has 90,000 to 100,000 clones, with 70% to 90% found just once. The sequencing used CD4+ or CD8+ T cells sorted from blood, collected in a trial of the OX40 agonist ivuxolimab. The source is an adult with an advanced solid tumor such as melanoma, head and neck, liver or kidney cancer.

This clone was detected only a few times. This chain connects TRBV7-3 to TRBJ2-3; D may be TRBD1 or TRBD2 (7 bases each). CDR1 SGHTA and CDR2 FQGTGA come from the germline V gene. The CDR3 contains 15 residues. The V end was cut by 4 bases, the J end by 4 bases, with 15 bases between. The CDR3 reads CASSSQGGMADTQYF. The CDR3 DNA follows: TGTGCCAGCAGCTCCCAGGGGGGGATGGCAGATACGCAGTATTTT.

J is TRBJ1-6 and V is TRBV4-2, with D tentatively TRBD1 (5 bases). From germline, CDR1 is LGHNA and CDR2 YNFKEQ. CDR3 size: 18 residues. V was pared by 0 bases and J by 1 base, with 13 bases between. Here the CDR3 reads CASSQDRGIRSYNSPLHF. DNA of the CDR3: TGTGCCAGCAGCCAAGATCGGGGGATACGGTCCTATAATTCACCCCTCCACTTT.

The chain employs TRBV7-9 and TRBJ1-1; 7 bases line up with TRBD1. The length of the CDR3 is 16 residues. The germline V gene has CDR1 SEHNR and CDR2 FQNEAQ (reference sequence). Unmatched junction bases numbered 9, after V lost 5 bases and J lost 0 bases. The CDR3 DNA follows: TGTGCCAGCAGCGCTAGACAGGGAATGATGAACACTGAAGCTTTCTTT. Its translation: CASSARQGMMNTEAFF.

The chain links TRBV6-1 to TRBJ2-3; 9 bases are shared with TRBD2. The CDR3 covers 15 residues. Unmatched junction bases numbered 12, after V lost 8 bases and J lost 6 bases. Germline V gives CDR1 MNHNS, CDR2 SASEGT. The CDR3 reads CASARLAASGDTQYF. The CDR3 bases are TGTGCCAGCGCACGACTAGCGGCCAGTGGCGATACGCAGTATTTT.

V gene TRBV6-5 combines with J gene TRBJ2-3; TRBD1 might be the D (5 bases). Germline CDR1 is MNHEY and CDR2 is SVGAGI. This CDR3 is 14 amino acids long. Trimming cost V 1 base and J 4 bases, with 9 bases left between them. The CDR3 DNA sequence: TGTGCCAGCAGTTACTTGGGGCGGCCAGATACGCAGTATTTT. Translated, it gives CASSYLGRPDTQYF.

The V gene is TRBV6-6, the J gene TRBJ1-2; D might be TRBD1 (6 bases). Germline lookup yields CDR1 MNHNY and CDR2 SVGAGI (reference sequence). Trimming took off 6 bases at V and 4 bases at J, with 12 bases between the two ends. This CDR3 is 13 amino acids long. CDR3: CASSFRGLYGYTF. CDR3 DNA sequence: TGTGCCAGCAGCTTCAGGGGTCTCTATGGCTACACCTTC.

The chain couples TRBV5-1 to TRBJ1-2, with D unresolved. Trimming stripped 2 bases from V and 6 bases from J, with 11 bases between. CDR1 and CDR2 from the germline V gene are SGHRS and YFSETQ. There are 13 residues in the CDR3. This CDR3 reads CASSFGGSNGYTF. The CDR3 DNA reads TGCGCCAGCAGCTTCGGCGGTAGTAATGGCTACACCTTC. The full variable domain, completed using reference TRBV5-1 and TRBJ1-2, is KAGVTQTPRYLIKTRGQQVTLSCSPISGHRSVSWYQQTPGQGLQFLFEYFSETQRNKGNFPGRFSGRQFSNSRSEMNVSTLELGDSALYLCASSFGGSNGYTFGSGTRLTVV.

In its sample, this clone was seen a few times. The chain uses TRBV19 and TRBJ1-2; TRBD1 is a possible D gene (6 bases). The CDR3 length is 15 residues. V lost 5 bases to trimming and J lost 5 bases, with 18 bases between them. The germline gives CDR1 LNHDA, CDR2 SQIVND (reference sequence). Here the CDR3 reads CASSANRRGRYGYTF. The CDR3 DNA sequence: TGTGCCAGTAGTGCAAACCGCAGGGGAAGGTATGGCTACACCTTC.

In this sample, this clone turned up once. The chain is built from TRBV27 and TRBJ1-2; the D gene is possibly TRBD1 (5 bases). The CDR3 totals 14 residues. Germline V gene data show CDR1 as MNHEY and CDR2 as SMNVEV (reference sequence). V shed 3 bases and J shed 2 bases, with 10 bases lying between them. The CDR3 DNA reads TGTGCCAGCAGTTTCGACAGTATGAACTATGGCTACACCTTC. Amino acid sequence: CASSFDSMNYGYTF.

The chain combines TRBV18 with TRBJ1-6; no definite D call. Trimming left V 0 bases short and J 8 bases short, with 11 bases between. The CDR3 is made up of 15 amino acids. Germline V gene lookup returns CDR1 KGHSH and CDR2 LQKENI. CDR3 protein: CASSPPGRDHSPLHF. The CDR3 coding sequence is TGTGCCAGCTCACCACCGGGGAGGGATCATTCACCCCTCCACTTT.

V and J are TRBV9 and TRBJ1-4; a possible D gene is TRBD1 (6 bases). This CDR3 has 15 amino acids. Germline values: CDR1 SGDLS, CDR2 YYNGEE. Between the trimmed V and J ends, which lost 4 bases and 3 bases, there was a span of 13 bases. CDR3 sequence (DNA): TGTGCCAGCAGCCCCCGGACAGTGGCTAATGAAAAACTGTTTTTT. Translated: CASSPRTVANEKLFF.

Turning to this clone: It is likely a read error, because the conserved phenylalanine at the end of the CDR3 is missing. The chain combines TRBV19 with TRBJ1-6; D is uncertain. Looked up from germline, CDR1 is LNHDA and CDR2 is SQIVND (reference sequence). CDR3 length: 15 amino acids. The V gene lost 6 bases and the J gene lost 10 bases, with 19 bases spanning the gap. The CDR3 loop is CASSPSRGLLSPLHL. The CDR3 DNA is TGTGCCAGTAGCCCATCGAGAGGGCTGCTCTCACCCCTCCACCTT.

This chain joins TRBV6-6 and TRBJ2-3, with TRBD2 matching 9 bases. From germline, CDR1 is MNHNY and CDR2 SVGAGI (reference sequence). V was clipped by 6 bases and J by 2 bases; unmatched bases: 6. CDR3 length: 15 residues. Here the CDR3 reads CASSPGTSPTDTQYF. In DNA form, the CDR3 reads TGTGCCAGCAGCCCCGGGACTAGCCCCACAGATACGCAGTATTTT.

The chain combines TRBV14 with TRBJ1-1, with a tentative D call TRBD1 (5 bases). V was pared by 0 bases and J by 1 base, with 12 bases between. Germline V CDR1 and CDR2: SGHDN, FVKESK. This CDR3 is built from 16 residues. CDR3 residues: CASSQDRGSWNTEAFF. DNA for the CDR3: TGTGCCAGCAGCCAAGATCGGGGCTCTTGGAACACTGAAGCTTTCTTT. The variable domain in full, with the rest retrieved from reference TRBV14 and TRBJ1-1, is EAGVTQFPSHSVIEKGQTVTLRCDPISGHDNLYWYRRVMGKEIKFLLHFVKESKQDESGMPNNRFLAERTGGTYSTLKVQPAELEDSGVYFCASSQDRGSWNTEAFFGQGTRLTVV.

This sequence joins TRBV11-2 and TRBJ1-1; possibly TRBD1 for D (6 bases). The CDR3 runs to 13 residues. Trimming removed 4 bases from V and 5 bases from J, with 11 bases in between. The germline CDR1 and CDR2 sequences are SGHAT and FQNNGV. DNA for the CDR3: TGTGCCAGCAGCTCCGTCGACAGGACTGAAGCTTTCTTT. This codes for CASSSVDRTEAFF. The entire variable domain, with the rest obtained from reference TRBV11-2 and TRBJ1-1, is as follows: EAGVAQSPRYKIIEKRQSVAFWCNPISGHATLYWYQQILGQGPKLLIQFQNNGVVDDSQLPKDRFSAERLKGVDSTLKIQPAKLEDSAVYLCASSSVDRTEAFFGQGTRLTVV.

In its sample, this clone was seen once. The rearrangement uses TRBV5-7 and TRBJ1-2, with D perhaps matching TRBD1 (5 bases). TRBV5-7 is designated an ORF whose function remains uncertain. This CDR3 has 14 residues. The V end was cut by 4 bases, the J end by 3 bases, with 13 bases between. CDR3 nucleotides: TGTGCCAGCAGCGGAGAAGGACACCACTATGGCTACACCTTC. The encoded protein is CASSGEGHHYGYTF.

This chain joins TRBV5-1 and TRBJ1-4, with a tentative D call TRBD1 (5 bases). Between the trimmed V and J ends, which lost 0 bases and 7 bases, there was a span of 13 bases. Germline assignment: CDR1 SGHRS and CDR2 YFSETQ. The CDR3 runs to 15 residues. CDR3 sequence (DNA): TGCGCCAGCAGCTTGGGACGTACGGGGGGTGAAAAACTGTTTTTT. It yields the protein CASSLGRTGGEKLFF.

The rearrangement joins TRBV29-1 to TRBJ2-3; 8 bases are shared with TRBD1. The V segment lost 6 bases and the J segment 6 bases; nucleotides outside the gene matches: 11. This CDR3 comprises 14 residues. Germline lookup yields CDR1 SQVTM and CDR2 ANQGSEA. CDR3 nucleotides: TGCAGCGTCGATAGGAGCACAGGGGGGGATACGCAGTATTTT. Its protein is CSVDRSTGGDTQYF.

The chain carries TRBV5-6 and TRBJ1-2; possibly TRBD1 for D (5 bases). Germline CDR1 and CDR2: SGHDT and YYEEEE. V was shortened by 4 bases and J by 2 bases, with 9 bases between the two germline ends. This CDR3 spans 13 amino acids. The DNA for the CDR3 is TGTGCCAGCAGCCCCGGACAAAACTATGGCTACACCTTC. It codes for CASSPGQNYGYTF.

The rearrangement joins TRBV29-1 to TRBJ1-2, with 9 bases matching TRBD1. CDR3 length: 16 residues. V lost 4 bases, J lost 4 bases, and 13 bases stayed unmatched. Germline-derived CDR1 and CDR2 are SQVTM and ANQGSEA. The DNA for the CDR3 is TGCAGCGTTGCGGGGACAGGGCGAACATCTAGCTATGGCTACACCTTC. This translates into CSVAGTGRTSSYGYTF.

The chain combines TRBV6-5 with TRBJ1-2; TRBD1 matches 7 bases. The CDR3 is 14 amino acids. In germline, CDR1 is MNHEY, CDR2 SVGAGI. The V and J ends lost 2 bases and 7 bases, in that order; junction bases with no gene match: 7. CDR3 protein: CASSYKQGRSGYTF. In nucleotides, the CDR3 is TGTGCCAGCAGTTACAAACAGGGGAGGAGTGGCTACACCTTC.

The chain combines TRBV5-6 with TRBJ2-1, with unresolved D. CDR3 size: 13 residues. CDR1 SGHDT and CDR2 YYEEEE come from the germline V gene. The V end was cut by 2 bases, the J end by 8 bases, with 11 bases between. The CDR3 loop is CASSLKPPDEQFF. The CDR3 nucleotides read TGTGCCAGCAGCTTAAAACCCCCCGATGAGCAGTTCTTC.

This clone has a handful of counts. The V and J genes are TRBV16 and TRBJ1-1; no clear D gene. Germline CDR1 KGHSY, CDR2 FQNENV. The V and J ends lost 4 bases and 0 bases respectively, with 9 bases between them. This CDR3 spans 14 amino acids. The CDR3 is CASSRRALNTEAFF. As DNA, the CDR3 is TGTGCCAGCAGCCGTCGAGCCTTGAACACTGAAGCTTTCTTT.

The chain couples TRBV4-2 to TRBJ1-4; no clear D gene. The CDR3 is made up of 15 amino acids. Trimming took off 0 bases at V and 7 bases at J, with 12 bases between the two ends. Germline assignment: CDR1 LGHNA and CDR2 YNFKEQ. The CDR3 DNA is TGTGCCAGCAGCCAAGATTCTCAAGGCGGTGAAAAACTGTTTTTT. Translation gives CASSQDSQGGEKLFF.

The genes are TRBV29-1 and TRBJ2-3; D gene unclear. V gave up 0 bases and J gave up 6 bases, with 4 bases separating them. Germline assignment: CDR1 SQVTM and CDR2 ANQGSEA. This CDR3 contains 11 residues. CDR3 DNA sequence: TGCAGCGTTGAAGAGGTGGATACGCAGTATTTT. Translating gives CSVEEVDTQYF.

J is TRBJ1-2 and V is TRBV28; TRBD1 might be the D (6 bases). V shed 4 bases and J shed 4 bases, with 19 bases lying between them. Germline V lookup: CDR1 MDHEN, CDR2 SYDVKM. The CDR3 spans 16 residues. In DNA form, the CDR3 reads TGTGCCAGCAGTTCCATAAGGAAGGGGGGGTCCTATGGCTACACCTTC. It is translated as CASSSIRKGGSYGYTF.

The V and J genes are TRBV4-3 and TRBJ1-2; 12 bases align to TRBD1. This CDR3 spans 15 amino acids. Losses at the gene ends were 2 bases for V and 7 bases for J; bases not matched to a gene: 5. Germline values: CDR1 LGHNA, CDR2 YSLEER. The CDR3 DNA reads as TGCGCCAGCAGCCAACCGGGACAGGGGGCGACTGGCTACACCTTC. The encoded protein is CASSQPGQGATGYTF.

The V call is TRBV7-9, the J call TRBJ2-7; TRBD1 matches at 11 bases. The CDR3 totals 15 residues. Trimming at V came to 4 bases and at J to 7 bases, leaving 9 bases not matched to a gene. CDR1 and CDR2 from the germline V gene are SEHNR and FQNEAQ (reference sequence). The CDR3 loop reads CASSSGQGALREQYF. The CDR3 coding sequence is TGTGCCAGCAGCTCCGGACAGGGGGCGCTGAGAGAGCAGTACTTC.

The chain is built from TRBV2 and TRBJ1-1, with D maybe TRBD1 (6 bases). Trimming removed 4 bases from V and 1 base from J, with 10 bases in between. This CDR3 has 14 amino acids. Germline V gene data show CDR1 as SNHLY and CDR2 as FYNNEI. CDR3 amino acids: CASSVGAGNTEAFF. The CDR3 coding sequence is TGTGCCAGCAGTGTGGGGGCAGGGAACACTGAAGCTTTCTTT.